A single sample gave rise to the 31 T cell receptor beta chains below, sequenced in a study of blood T cells in healthy people across ages. Through a sample-barcoded 5' primer and a J-beta primer mix, a second PCR was run for about 6 to 12 cycles. TCRdb passed the 5' RACE reads through MiXCR, listing each CDR3 protein once. The table includes more than 650,000 distinct CDR3 sequences, about a fifth detected once. The specimen was blood. The receptors derive from a man in his 70s in good health.

J is TRBJ2-2 and V is TRBV4-3; TRBD2 aligns across 8 bases. Germline V gene sequence: CDR1 LGHNA, CDR2 YSLEER. The V gene end was trimmed by 6 bases and the J gene end by 6 bases; junction bases not matched to a gene: 6. CDR3 length equals 14 residues. CDR3 protein: CASRHRAGAGELFF. CDR3 DNA sequence: TGCGCCAGCAGGCATCGAGCGGGAGCCGGGGAGCTGTTTTTT.

This clonotype was detected many times. This chain uses TRBV28 with TRBJ2-2; 9 bases are a match to TRBD2. Trimming took 6 bases from V and 7 from J; bases not matched to a gene: 12. The CDR3 has 16 residues. Germline-derived CDR1 and CDR2 are MDHEN and SYDVKM. The CDR3 reads CASSTWREGDGGELFF. The CDR3 bases are TGTGCCAGCAGCACCTGGCGGGAGGGAGATGGCGGGGAGCTGTTTTTT.

V usage is TRBV3-1 and J usage is TRBJ2-3; perhaps TRBD1 as D (5 bases). The CDR3 sequence is 15 residues long. Germline loops: CDR1 LGHDT, CDR2 YNNKEL (reference sequence). The V end lost 0 bases, the J end lost 8 bases, and 15 bases lay between the germline ends. CDR3 in DNA: TGTGCCAGCAGCCAAGAGAGACCACGGCAGGGTACGCAGTATTTT. Translation: CASSQERPRQGTQYF.

This clonotype was detected once. The rearrangement uses TRBV28 and TRBJ2-7, with D maybe TRBD2 (5 bases). This CDR3 region has 12 residues. V was shortened by 7 bases and J by 3 bases, with 10 bases between the two germline ends. CDR1 is MDHEN and CDR2 is SYDVKM in the germline V gene. In nucleotides, the CDR3 is TGTGCCAGCACCACGGCGGGCTACGAGCAGTACTTC. It yields the protein CASTTAGYEQYF.

This clonotype has more than one count but fewer than ten. The V gene is TRBV4-3, the J gene TRBJ1-2; D is perhaps TRBD1 (5 bases). Germline V gives CDR1 LGHNA, CDR2 YSLEER. The CDR3 spans 14 residues. V was trimmed by 1 base and J by 3 bases, leaving 9 bases between them. The CDR3, as DNA: TGCGCCAGCAGCCAAGGGGTGGGGGACTATGGCTACACCTTC. It translates to CASSQGVGDYGYTF.

The chain uses TRBV7-2 and TRBJ2-2; no firm D call. This CDR3 spans 15 amino acids. The germline V gene encodes CDR1 SGHTA and CDR2 FQGNSA. Trimming shortened V by 1 base and J by 3 bases, and 9 bases separated the two germline ends. As DNA, the CDR3 is TGTGCCAGCAGCTTAGGGCCCCCTGACACCGGGGAGCTGTTTTTT. This codes for CASSLGPPDTGELFF.

The rearrangement uses TRBV11-1 and TRBJ2-7; 7 bases match TRBD1. After removal of 6 bases from V and 6 bases from J, the junction contained 8 bases not matched to a gene. The length of the CDR3 is 13 residues. Per germline, CDR1 SGHAT and CDR2 FQDESV (reference sequence). CDR3 sequence reads: CASSTGTVGEQYV. The CDR3 region has the DNA TGTGCCAGCAGTACCGGGACAGTAGGCGAGCAGTACGTC.

The chain couples TRBV7-2 to TRBJ1-6; 11 bases are a match to TRBD1. The CDR3 loop spans 15 amino acids. V was clipped by 5 bases and J by 8 bases; unmatched bases: 5. The germline CDR1 and CDR2 sequences are SGHTA and FQGNSA. The CDR3 region is CASSTDRGPHSPLHF. Written as DNA, the CDR3 is TGTGCCAGCAGCACGGACAGGGGGCCACATTCACCCCTCCACTTT.

This chain links TRBV21-1 with TRBJ2-4; TRBD2, the D gene given by the table, was not confirmed from the DNA. TRBV21-1 is reported as a pseudogene. This CDR3 comprises 13 residues. CDR3 loop: CASSNNEGDIQYF. The CDR3 coding sequence is TGTGCCAGCAGCAACAATGAGGGTGACATTCAGTACTTC.

The chain recombines TRBV20-1 with TRBJ2-3, with unresolved D. The CDR3 has 14 amino acids. With 5 bases removed from V and 2 bases from J, the gap between germline ends came to 14 bases. The germline V gene has CDR1 DFQATT and CDR2 SNEGSKA (reference sequence). The CDR3 region has the DNA TGCAGTGCTCCTAGTACTGGGAACACAGATACGCAGTATTTT. It translates to CSAPSTGNTDTQYF.

This clonotype was seen more than once but under ten times. This chain joins TRBV7-2 and TRBJ2-1; tentative D call: TRBD2 (5 bases). Germline V gives CDR1 SGHTA, CDR2 FQGNSA. Trimming took 5 bases from V and 7 from J, leaving 12 bases between them. This CDR3 spans 13 amino acids. CDR3 region: CASSPERRNEQFF. CDR3 coding DNA: TGTGCCAGCAGCCCAGAGCGGCGGAATGAGCAGTTCTTC. Full variable domain (rest looked up from reference TRBV7-2 and TRBJ2-1): GAGVSQSPSNKVTEKGKDVELRCDPISGHTALYWYRQSLGQGLEFLIYFQGNSAPDKSGLPSDRFSAERTGGSVSTLTIQRTQQEDSAVYLCASSPERRNEQFFGPGTRLTVL.

This clonotype was detected a few times. One end of the junction is discordant with germline, which a read error may explain. The gene calls are TRBV4-1 and TRBJ1-4; no clear D gene. This CDR3 is built from 12 residues. Germline V gene sequence: CDR1 MGHRA, CDR2 YSYEKL. The CDR3: CAGSQDSRALFF. The DNA for the CDR3 is TGCGCCGGCAGCCAAGATTCCAGAGCACTGTTTTTT.

A few counts support this clonotype. The chain carries TRBV5-1 and TRBJ2-1; TRBD2 matches at 12 bases. The end of the DNA aligns better with TRBJ2-7, so the J call may be wrong. Per the germline V gene, CDR1 is SGHRS and CDR2 is YFSETQ. This CDR3 spans 15 amino acids. The CDR3 nucleotides read TGCGCCAGCAGCGATTCGACTAGCGGGAGAGGCGAGCAGTACGTC. Its translation is CASSDSTSGRGEQYV.

This chain joins TRBV3-1 and TRBJ2-4, with TRBD1 identical over 8 bases. This CDR3 has 17 amino acids. CDR1 and CDR2 from the germline V gene are LGHDT and YNNKEL (reference sequence). Unmatched junction bases numbered 6, after V lost 1 base and J lost 1 base. The CDR3 here is CASSQVSQGAAKNIQYF. The CDR3 DNA reads as TGTGCCAGCAGCCAAGTTTCGCAGGGGGCTGCCAAAAACATTCAGTACTTC.

The V gene is TRBV24-1, the J gene TRBJ1-1, with 8 nucleotides matching TRBD1. This CDR3 has 14 residues. J gave up 5 bases and V 7 bases, and 8 bases lay outside the gene matches. Germline V lookup: CDR1 KGHDR, CDR2 SFDVKD. This CDR3 is CATSQTGVGTEAFF. CDR3 coding DNA: TGTGCCACCAGCCAGACAGGGGTTGGGACTGAAGCTTTCTTT.

This clonotype was counted between two and nine times. The J gene is TRBJ2-3, the V gene TRBV6-2 or TRBV6-3; D might be TRBD1 or TRBD2, each matching 5 bases. This CDR3 spans 15 amino acids. Germline V CDR1 and CDR2: MNHEY, SVGEGT. The V and J ends lost 6 bases and 2 bases respectively, with 15 bases between them. The CDR3 protein is CASSQTRDLTDTQYF. For the CDR3, the DNA is TGTGCCAGCAGCCAAACCCGGGACCTCACAGATACGCAGTATTTT.

This chain links TRBV7-9 with TRBJ2-5, with 8 nucleotides matching TRBD1. The J call may be mistaken, given a closer DNA end match to TRBJ2-7. The germline V gene has CDR1 SEHNR and CDR2 FQNEAQ (reference sequence). The CDR3 contains 16 residues. For the CDR3, the DNA is TGTGCCAGCAGCGCCCTTCCGGGACAGGATCGCTACGAGCAGTACTTC. Amino acids: CASSALPGQDRYEQYF.

The rearrangement links TRBV12-3 or TRBV12-4 to TRBJ2-5, with TRBD2 matching 11 bases. V lost 6 bases and J lost 5; bases outside the gene matches: 11. The CDR3 loop spans 16 amino acids. CDR3: CASSQSSGGYRETQYF. In DNA form, the CDR3 reads TGTGCCAGCAGCCAATCTAGCGGGGGGTATAGGGAGACCCAGTACTTC.

This sequence joins TRBV6-5 and TRBJ2-1; D might be TRBD1 (6 bases). CDR1 is MNHEY, CDR2 SVGAGI, per germline. The CDR3 sequence is 20 residues long. V was shortened by 5 bases and J by 1 base, with 27 bases between the two germline ends. The chain's CDR3 is CASSHWQGSNVKRSYNEQFF. As DNA, the CDR3 is TGTGCCAGCAGTCACTGGCAGGGGAGTAATGTGAAGAGGTCCTACAATGAGCAGTTCTTC.

This clonotype turned up a few times. The genes are TRBV3-1 and TRBJ1-2; no reliable D call. CDR1 and CDR2 (germline): LGHDT, YNNKEL (reference sequence). The CDR3 spans 12 residues. V shed 1 base and J shed 4 bases, with 4 bases lying between them. The CDR3 here is CASSQAGYGYTF. Here the CDR3 DNA reads TGTGCCAGCAGCCAAGCCGGCTATGGCTACACCTTC. Together with reference TRBV3-1 and TRBJ1-2, the CDR3 gives the full variable domain: DTAVSQTPKYLVTQMGNDKSIKCEQNLGHDTMYWYKQDSKKFLKIMFSYNNKELIINETVPNRFSPKSPDKAHLNLHINSLELGDSAVYFCASSQAGYGYTFGSGTRLTVV.

This clonotype was observed a few times. This sequence joins TRBV2 and TRBJ2-5; tentative D call: TRBD2 (6 bases). The CDR3 is 12 residues long. Germline V gives CDR1 SNHLY, CDR2 FYNNEI. CDR3 protein: CASTGEVETQYF. The CDR3 DNA reads as TGTGCTTCGACGGGGGAGGTAGAGACCCAGTACTTC. Filled out from reference TRBV2 and TRBJ2-5, the complete variable domain reads EPEVTQTPSHQVTQMGQEVILRCVPISNHLYFYWYRQILGQKVEFLVSFYNNEISEKSEIFDDQFSVERPDGSNFTLKIRSTKLEDSAMYFCASTGEVETQYFGPGTRLLVL.

At least ten counts were recorded for this clonotype. V usage is TRBV12-3 or TRBV12-4 and J usage is TRBJ2-1, with TRBD2 identical over 13 bases. The CDR3 totals 15 residues. Losses at the gene ends were 5 bases for V and 5 bases for J; bases not matched to a gene: 3. The CDR3 coding sequence is TGTGCCAGCAGTCCCGGACTAGCGGGGGACAATGAGCAGTTCTTC. This encodes CASSPGLAGDNEQFF.

The gene calls are TRBV3-1 and TRBJ1-1; no definite D call. V was trimmed by 1 base and J by 3 bases, leaving 6 bases between them. The V gene's germline CDR1 is LGHDT and CDR2 YNNKEL (reference sequence). The CDR3 is made up of 13 amino acids. CDR3 nucleotides: TGTGCCAGCAGCCAAGGCCCCCACACTGAAGCTTTCTTT. It yields the protein CASSQGPHTEAFF.

The genes are TRBV27 and TRBJ2-1; the match to TRBD1 covers 7 bases. Germline CDR1 MNHEY, CDR2 SMNVEV (reference sequence). The CDR3 loop spans 16 amino acids. V lost 5 bases and J lost 0; bases outside the gene matches: 7. The CDR3 loop reads CASSPSRQGSYNEQFF. DNA of the CDR3: TGTGCCAGCAGTCCCTCTCGACAGGGCTCCTACAATGAGCAGTTCTTC.

This chain links TRBV3-1 with TRBJ2-3; D is perhaps TRBD2 (5 bases). CDR3 size: 13 residues. Trimming cost V 2 bases and J 6 bases, with 9 bases left between them. Germline CDR1 reads LGHDT; CDR2 reads YNNKEL (reference sequence). The CDR3 protein is CASSQWRWDTQYF. DNA of the CDR3: TGTGCCAGCAGCCAATGGAGGTGGGATACGCAGTATTTT.

The chain couples TRBV20-1 to TRBJ2-3; 9 bases line up with TRBD2. The CDR3 has 16 residues. The junction had 11 bases not matched to a gene; V was cut back by 6 bases and J by 1 base. Per the germline V gene, CDR1 is DFQATT and CDR2 is SNEGSKA (reference sequence). As DNA, the CDR3 is TGCAGTGCACTACCTCCTCCTAGCGGGGGCACAGATACGCAGTATTTT. Protein sequence: CSALPPPSGGTDTQYF.

This sequence joins TRBV7-6 and TRBJ2-1; 11 positions agree with TRBD2. Trimming removed 3 bases from V and 1 base from J; junction bases left unmatched: 2. This CDR3 has 16 residues. Germline loops: CDR1 SGHVS, CDR2 FNYEAQ. This CDR3 reads CASSFGTSGSYNEQFF. The CDR3 nucleotides are TGTGCCAGCAGCTTTGGGACTAGCGGTTCCTACAATGAGCAGTTCTTC.

This clonotype was seen at least ten times. V gene TRBV29-1 combines with J gene TRBJ2-1; the match to TRBD2 covers 14 bases. Germline V lookup: CDR1 SQVTM, CDR2 ANQGSEA. The trim removed 5 bases at V and 1 base at J, leaving 4 bases unmatched. This CDR3 has 16 amino acids. The DNA for the CDR3 is TGCAGCGTTACGGGACTAGCGGGAGCATCCTACAATGAGCAGTTCTTC. This encodes CSVTGLAGASYNEQFF.

This chain joins TRBV7-8 and TRBJ1-5; TRBD1 matches at 8 bases. J was trimmed by 1 base and V by 4 bases; bases with no gene match: 9. The CDR3 has 17 residues. Germline loops: CDR1 SGHVS, CDR2 FQNEAQ. CDR3 bases: TGTGCCAGCAGCTCAAAACAGGGGGATTTCAGCAATCAGCCCCAGCATTTT. It translates to CASSSKQGDFSNQPQHF.

The V gene is TRBV5-1, the J gene TRBJ1-1; D is undetermined. Trimming removed 0 bases at V and 4 bases at J, with 7 bases between. The CDR3 consists of 13 residues. The germline CDR1 and CDR2 sequences are SGHRS and YFSETQ. CDR3 sequence: CASSLVVGTEAFF. In DNA, the CDR3 is TGCGCCAGCAGCTTGGTTGTTGGCACTGAAGCTTTCTTT.

This clonotype was recorded a few times. V usage is TRBV6-6 and J usage is TRBJ2-7, with 10 nucleotides matching TRBD1. J gave up 6 bases and V 6 bases, and 8 bases lay outside the gene matches. CDR1 is MNHNY, CDR2 SVGAGI, per germline (reference sequence). This CDR3 is 14 amino acids long. CDR3 DNA: TGTGCCAGCAGGAGACAGGGGGCGCTCGGCGAGCAGTACTTC. Amino acids: CASRRQGALGEQYF.